This T cell receptor (beta chain) appears in the sequencing data of a study of CD8 T cells in Susac syndrome. With 4 bases removed from V and 4 bases from J, the gap between germline ends came to 14 bases. This CDR3 comprises 14 residues. Germline values: CDR1 SGHNT, CDR2 YYREEE (reference sequence). Random hexamers were used to reverse transcribe an amount of roughly 0.45 to 1 ug RNA. TCRdb reprocessed the immunoSEQ multiplex PCR reads with MiXCR, giving one entry per CDR3 protein. The sample comprises 250,000 to 350,000 distinct CDR3 sequences, approximately 84% of which are singletons, and 0.095% to 0.14% rests with the top ten. This clonotype has just one count. TCR beta sequencing covered blood CD8+ and CD4+ T cells. The multiple sclerosis control group comprised treatment-naive patients with stable or active relapsing-remitting disease.

J is TRBJ1-1 and V is TRBV5-4; D is undetermined. Sequencing input: CD8+ T cells from PBMCs. This clonotype was sampled from a human donor with multiple sclerosis. DNA for the CDR3: TGTGCCAGCAGCCAAAGGGCCTTTGCCACTGAAGCTTTCTTT. It translates to CASSQRAFATEAFF.